The 7 T cell receptor beta chains below were found in one sample sequenced in a study of blood T cell repertoires in COVID-19 (dated by TCRdb to about 2020). Libraries were prepared through the immunoSEQ multiplex PCR assay. The immuneACCESS repertoire file appears here via TCRdb, limited to in-frame rearrangements. These files lack a portion of the clones; in checked studies, under half of the deficit traces to unresolved V genes, and the cause of the others is not known. For this sample the table gives roughly 350,000 clones, of which roughly 90% were detected only once. The ten largest clones capture 4% of the sample. Sequences were obtained from peripheral blood. These TCRs come from a woman aged 45-65 years with active or convalescent COVID-19.

The rearrangement uses TRBV6-2 or TRBV6-3 and TRBJ2-6, with D possibly being TRBD1 (6 bases). This CDR3 region has 17 residues. Per the germline V gene, CDR1 is MNHEY and CDR2 is SVGEGT. The V end lost 2 bases, the J end lost 3 bases, and 14 bases lay between the germline ends. CDR3 protein: CASSYGQQGRGANVLTF. The DNA for the CDR3 is TGTGCCAGCAGTTACGGGCAACAGGGTCGTGGGGCCAACGTCCTGACTTTC.

Only one count was recorded for this clone. The chain uses TRBV13 and TRBJ2-5, with D possibly matching TRBD2 (5 bases). Germline V gene lookup returns CDR1 PRHDT and CDR2 FYEKMQ (reference sequence). This CDR3 has 13 residues. V lost 6 bases and J lost 1, with 9 bases in between. For the CDR3, the DNA is TGTGCCAGCAGTCGGGATCCCCAAGAGACCCAGTACTTC. Translated: CASSRDPQETQYF.

The J gene is TRBJ2-5, the V gene TRBV6-2 or TRBV6-3; 7 nucleotides match TRBD1. V was pared by 5 bases and J by 4 bases, with 7 bases of the junction left unmatched. In germline, CDR1 is MNHEY, CDR2 SVGEGT. The CDR3 extends over 14 amino acids. The CDR3 is CASSLQGVVETQYF. CDR3 DNA sequence: TGTGCCAGCAGTCTCCAGGGGGTCGTAGAGACCCAGTACTTC.

The chain is built from TRBV4-3 and TRBJ2-7, with D uncertain. Germline V lookup: CDR1 LGHNA, CDR2 YSLEER. The CDR3 spans 15 residues. The V gene lost 1 base and the J gene lost 0 bases, with 10 bases spanning the gap. The CDR3 spells CASSQVPDTSYEQYF. In nucleotides, the CDR3 is TGCGCCAGCAGCCAAGTTCCAGACACCTCCTACGAGCAGTACTTC.

The chain is built from TRBV19 and TRBJ2-1; TRBD1 matches 7 bases. After removal of 4 bases from V and 0 bases from J, the junction contained 3 bases not matched to a gene. The CDR3 totals 15 residues. Germline loops: CDR1 LNHDA, CDR2 SQIVND (reference sequence). The CDR3 sequence: CASSTAGGSYNEQFF. The DNA of the CDR3 is TGTGCCAGTAGTACAGCAGGGGGCTCCTACAATGAGCAGTTCTTC. The whole variable domain, filled in from reference TRBV19 and TRBJ2-1, reads DGGITQSPKYLFRKEGQNVTLSCEQNLNHDAMYWYRQDPGQGLRLIYYSQIVNDFQKGDIAEGYSVSREKKESFPLTVTSAQKNPTAFYLCASSTAGGSYNEQFFGPGTRLTVL.

The rearrangement joins TRBV4-2 to TRBJ2-1, with 8 bases aligning to TRBD1. Germline CDR1 LGHNA, CDR2 YNFKEQ. The V segment lost 6 bases and the J segment 12 bases; nucleotides outside the gene matches: 19. The CDR3 is 16 amino acids. CDR3 sequence reads: CASSRPETGEGVGQFF. In DNA, the CDR3 is TGTGCCAGCAGTCGACCCGAGACAGGGGAAGGCGTCGGGCAGTTCTTC.

The chain links TRBV9 to TRBJ2-4; 9 positions match TRBD2. After removal of 4 bases from V and 12 bases from J, the junction contained 8 bases not matched to a gene. This CDR3 has 13 amino acids. Germline-derived CDR1 and CDR2 are SGDLS and YYNGEE. The CDR3: CASSSRPSGDQYF. The CDR3 nucleotides read TGTGCCAGCAGCTCTCGTCCTAGCGGGGATCAGTACTTC.